The source of this T cell receptor (beta chain) is a study of T cell repertoires in ileal Crohn's disease. Whole-study findings and limits: Every patient over 26.8% clonality showed endoscopic recurrence. Active smokers at surgery had more clonal expansions than non-smokers.

This clone was seen a handful of times. The target antigen is unknown. Method: immunoSEQ multiplex PCR; TCRdb's copy keeps in-frame clones and lacks some. The profile shows around 33,000 clones, over 75% of them singletons. The CDR3 has 18 amino acids. Trimming took off 0 bases at V and 9 bases at J, with 24 bases between the two ends. From germline, CDR1 is MGHRA and CDR2 YSYEKL. The J gene is TRBJ2-1, the V gene TRBV4-1; possibly TRBD1 for D (6 bases). Sequencing used ileal tissue. This receptor was identified in an adult with Crohn's disease. The CDR3 nucleotides read TGCGCCAGCAGCCAAGATGTGGGATTACAGGGAAGATGGGGTGAGCAGTTCTTC. Protein: CASSQDVGLQGRWGEQFF.